Listed below are T cell receptor beta chains from one sample, sequenced in a study of T-cell memory formation after mild COVID-19. TCRdb redid the calling of the 5' RACE reads with MiXCR, one entry per CDR3 protein. The table lists about 350,000 distinct CDR3 sequences, 12% to 15% of them singletons. The material sequenced was PBMCs or a T cell subset sorted from them (not recorded which). Receptor source: a man younger than 35 who had mild COVID-19 (a few samples of this study predate the infection). Cell type and time point are not known. CDR3s include the opening cysteine and the closing phenylalanine or tryptophan. D genes are given only for firm matches. Where a row states a size, it is once, few, many or the class of an expanded clone; other rows omit it.

-	TRBJ2-7	-	TRBV7-9	TGTGCCAGCAGCCATCTGGGCAGACGGGGAGTGGGGGAGCAGTACTTC	CASSHLGRRGVGEQYF
-	TRBJ2-2	-	TRBV15	TGTGCCACCAGCAGAGATCGAGAATGGGGCAGGAACACCGGGGAGCTGTTTTTT	CATSRDREWGRNTGELFF
TRBD1	TRBJ2-3	once	TRBV5-1	TGCGACAGCAGCTTGCCGACGGTCGGGACAGCCTATACGCAGTATTTT	CDSSLPTVGTAYTQYF
-	TRBJ1-2	-	TRBV19	TGTGCCAGTAGTAGCAGGGTGGAAAGTTATGGCTACACCTTC	CASSSRVESYGYTF
-	TRBJ2-7	few	TRBV10-3	TGTGCCATCAGTGAATTGGGACTCAGCTCCTACGAGCAGTACTTC	CAISELGLSSYEQYF
-	TRBJ2-3	-	TRBV5-1	TGCGCCAGCAGCTCGCGGGTAGCAGATACGCAGTATTTT	CASSSRVADTQYF
-	TRBJ1-2	-	TRBV4-1	TGCGCCAGCACGCGTTTCGCAGGGCTCCTTAACTATGGCTACACCTTC	CASTRFAGLLNYGYTF
-	TRBJ1-2	-	TRBV4-2	TGTGCCAGCAGCCAAGAGGTTGGAGTTGCAGGGCCGGATGGCTACACCTTC	CASSQEVGVAGPDGYTF
TRBD1	TRBJ1-1	few	TRBV15	TGTGCCACCAGCAGAGATATTGTGGGGACAGGGGTTAACACTGAAGCTTTCTTT	CATSRDIVGTGVNTEAFF
-	TRBJ2-2	many	TRBV4-1	TGCGCCAGCAGCCAAGATACGGGGGGCCTGCTATACACCGGGGAGCTGTTTTTT	CASSQDTGGLLYTGELFF
-	TRBJ2-6	-	TRBV29-1	TGCAGCGTTGCCTCTGGGGCCAACGTCCTGACTTTC	CSVASGANVLTF
TRBD2	TRBJ2-1	few	TRBV6-2/TRBV6-3	TGTGCCAGCAGACCTAGCGGGCGATCCTACAATGAGCAGTTCTTC	CASRPSGRSYNEQFF
-	TRBJ2-2	-	TRBV10-3	TGTGCCATCAGTGAGTGGGTGGCCGACACCGGGGAGCTGTTTTTT	CAISEWVADTGELFF
TRBD2	TRBJ2-5	-	TRBV7-3	TGTGCCAGCAGCTTAGGGGGGACTACCCGTGGGGAGACCCAGTACTTC	CASSLGGTTRGETQYF
-	TRBJ1-4	-	TRBV7-2	TGTGCCAGCAGCCCGGGACAAGTACTCTCAACTAATGAAAAACTGTTTTTT	CASSPGQVLSTNEKLFF
-	TRBJ2-7	-	TRBV20-1	TGCAGTGCAAAGCCGTCTTACGAGCAGTACTTC	CSAKPSYEQYF
-	TRBJ1-5	-	TRBV24-1	TGTGCCACCAGTGAGTCAGGGCGTAGCAATCAGCCCCAGCATTTT	CATSESGRSNQPQHF
TRBD2	TRBJ2-1	-	TRBV5-4	TGTGCCAGCAGCTGGGCCGGGGGGAAGTGGGATGAGCAGTTCTTC	CASSWAGGKWDEQFF
-	TRBJ1-3	-	TRBV15	TGTGCCACCAGCAGAGATCTGAAACGCTCTGGAAACACCATATATTTT	CATSRDLKRSGNTIYF
TRBD1	TRBJ2-7	few	TRBV5-1	TGCGCCAGCGCCCGGTCAGGGGGCTACGAGCAGTACTTC	CASARSGGYEQYF
-	TRBJ1-4	-	TRBV21-1	TGTGCCAGCAGCAAAGTGTCGGACAGAACGAATGAAAAACTGTTTTTT	CASSKVSDRTNEKLFF
-	TRBJ1-2	-	TRBV29-1	TGCAGCGTTGGTCAGGGTGGCTACACCTTC	CSVGQGGYTF
-	TRBJ2-3	-	TRBV7-3	TGTGCCAGCAGCTTAAGGGGGAATACGCAGTATTTT	CASSLRGNTQYF
-	TRBJ2-5	many	TRBV7-2	TGTGCCAGCAGGTTCAAGGGGCCTCAAGAGACCCAGTACTTC	CASRFKGPQETQYF
-	TRBJ2-7	large	TRBV18	TGTGCCAGCAGCCCCGGCTACGAGCAGTACTTC	CASSPGYEQYF
-	TRBJ2-1	-	TRBV6-5	TGTGCCAGCTCATATCGGGCAGCCTATAGCTCCTACAATGAGCAGTTCTTC	CASSYRAAYSSYNEQFF
-	TRBJ2-1	few	TRBV11-2	TGTGCCAGCAGCTTAGTTCGGGGGCGGAGGGGCTACAATGAGCAGTTCTTC	CASSLVRGRRGYNEQFF
-	TRBJ1-2	few	TRBV5-1	TGCGCCAGCAGCCCGACGGCCATCAACTATGGCTACACCTTC	CASSPTAINYGYTF
-	TRBJ1-2	-	TRBV3-1	TGTGCCAGCAGCCAAGCGGACGGTAACTATGGCTACACCTTC	CASSQADGNYGYTF
-	TRBJ1-4	many	TRBV7-2	TGTGCCAGCAGCTTAGGGCAGGGCTCGGGACGGAAACTGTTTTTT	CASSLGQGSGRKLFF
TRBD1	TRBJ2-1	-	TRBV24-1	TGTGCCACCAGTGACTCCATCACGCAGGGGGCAAAGTTCTTC	CATSDSITQGAKFF
-	TRBJ2-3	-	TRBV7-9	TGTGCCACAGACAGGAGCACAGATACGCAGTATTTT	CATDRSTDTQYF
-	TRBJ1-5	-	TRBV4-1	TGCGCCAGCAGCCAACTCCAGACAGGAGGCGGTCAGCCCCAGCATTTT	CASSQLQTGGGQPQHF
-	TRBJ2-2	once	TRBV3-1	TGTGCCAGCAGCCCCGCCCTGGCAGCGAAGGAGAACACCGGGGAGCTGTTTTTT	CASSPALAAKENTGELFF
-	TRBJ1-5	-	TRBV12-5	TGTGCTAGTGCCCCCCCGTTCAGGGCCACACTTGGCAATCAGCCCCAGCATTTT	CASAPPFRATLGNQPQHF
-	TRBJ2-7	-	TRBV29-1	TGCAGCGTTGGGATAGTGAACAGGCCCTACGAGCAGTACTTC	CSVGIVNRPYEQYF
TRBD2	TRBJ2-5	few	TRBV4-3	TGCGCCAGCAGCATGGGACTAGCGGGCCAAGAGACCCAGTACTTC	CASSMGLAGQETQYF
-	TRBJ2-6	-	TRBV4-1	TGCGCCAGCAGCCAAGAGGGGGACCTCCGGCTCTCTGGGGCCAACGTCCTGACTTTC	CASSQEGDLRLSGANVLTF
-	TRBJ2-5	-	TRBV6-1	TGTGCCACTCTCGGGGGACATCAGACCCAGTACTTC	CATLGGHQTQYF
-	TRBJ2-5	few	TRBV6-5	TGTGCCAGCAGTTACGCAGGGAGGCAGACCCAGTACTTC	CASSYAGRQTQYF
-	TRBJ2-1	-	TRBV24-1	TGTGCCACCAGCTCAGTTGGGGTTGCTGAGCAGTTCTTC	CATSSVGVAEQFF
TRBD1	TRBJ2-1	many	TRBV5-4	TGTGCCAGCAGCTTGGCGACAGGGGGGAGTTACAATGAGCAGTTCTTC	CASSLATGGSYNEQFF
TRBD2	TRBJ2-5	-	TRBV20-1	TGCAGTGCGGAACTAGCGGGGGTAGAGACCCAGTACTTC	CSAELAGVETQYF
-	TRBJ2-3	many	TRBV5-1	TGCGCCAGCAGCTTATGGGTGGCAGATACGCAGTATTTT	CASSLWVADTQYF
TRBD1	TRBJ1-2	-	TRBV6-2/TRBV6-3	TGTGCCTCCAAGAGAACGGCTGGGGACAGTTTCTATGGCTACACCTTC	CASKRTAGDSFYGYTF
-	TRBJ2-7	few	TRBV5-1	TGCGCCAGCAGCTTGGCCTCCGCAGGCTCCTACGAGCAGTACTTC	CASSLASAGSYEQYF
-	TRBJ2-5	-	TRBV15	TGTGCCACCAGCCCCTCCGACAGGAGGGAGACCCAGTACTTC	CATSPSDRRETQYF
-	TRBJ2-3	-	TRBV6-2/TRBV6-3	TGTGCCAGCAGCTACCTCGCGGTCACAGATACGCAGTATTTT	CASSYLAVTDTQYF
TRBD2	TRBJ2-5	-	TRBV12-3/TRBV12-4	TGTGCCAGCAGTATCCCCCTAGCGGGAGAACAAGAGACCCAGTACTTC	CASSIPLAGEQETQYF
TRBD1	TRBJ2-3	-	TRBV3-1	TGTGCCAGCAAGCCCGGGACAGGCTCCAATACGCAGTATTTT	CASKPGTGSNTQYF